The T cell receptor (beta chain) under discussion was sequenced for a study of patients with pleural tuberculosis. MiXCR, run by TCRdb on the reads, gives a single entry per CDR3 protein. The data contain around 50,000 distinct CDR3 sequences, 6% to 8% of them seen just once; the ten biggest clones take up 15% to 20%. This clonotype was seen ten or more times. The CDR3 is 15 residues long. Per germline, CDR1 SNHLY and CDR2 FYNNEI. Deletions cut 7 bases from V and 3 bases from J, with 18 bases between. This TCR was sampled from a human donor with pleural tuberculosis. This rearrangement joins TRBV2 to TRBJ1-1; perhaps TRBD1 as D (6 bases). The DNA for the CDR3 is TGTGCCAGCAATTCGGCCGGGACACCATACACTGAAGCTTTCTTT. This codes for CASNSAGTPYTEAFF.